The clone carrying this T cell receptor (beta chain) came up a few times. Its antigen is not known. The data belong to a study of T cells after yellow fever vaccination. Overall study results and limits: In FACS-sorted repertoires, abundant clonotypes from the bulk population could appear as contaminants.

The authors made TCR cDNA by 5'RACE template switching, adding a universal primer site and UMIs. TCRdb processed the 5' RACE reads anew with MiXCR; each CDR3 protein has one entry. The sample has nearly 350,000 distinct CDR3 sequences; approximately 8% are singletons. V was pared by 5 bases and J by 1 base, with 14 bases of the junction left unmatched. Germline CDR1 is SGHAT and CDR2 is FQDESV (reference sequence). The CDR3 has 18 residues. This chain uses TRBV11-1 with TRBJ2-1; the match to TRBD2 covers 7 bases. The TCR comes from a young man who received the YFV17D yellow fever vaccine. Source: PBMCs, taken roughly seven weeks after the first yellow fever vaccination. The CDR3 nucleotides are TGTGCCAGCAGCGGAATGGGATTGGGGGGGGAATCCTACAATGAGCAGTTCTTC. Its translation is CASSGMGLGGESYNEQFF.